A single sample gave rise to the 26 T cell receptor beta chains below, sequenced in a study of shared clonotypes between healthy human individuals. Here immunoSEQ multiplex PCR was the method, and the copy in TCRdb shows in-frame clones only, minus some. The table lists about 2.2 million clones, just over 90% of them singletons. CD8 cells regarded as naive lacked CD45RO, were positively chosen for CCR7, and omitted terminally differentiated effector memory CD45RA+ cells. Material for sequencing was naive CD8+ T cells from PBMCs. The source is a man between 18 and 35 years old in good health. Some clones in this sample may be carry-over from other donors' samples.

The V gene is TRBV6-5, the J gene TRBJ2-1; weak D call: TRBD1 (6 bases). CDR1 is MNHEY, CDR2 SVGAGI, per germline. The CDR3 loop spans 14 amino acids. V was cut by 2 bases and J by 4 bases, with 9 bases left in between. The CDR3 loop reads CASSYGRGYNEQFF. In DNA, the CDR3 is TGTGCCAGCAGTTACGGCAGGGGATACAATGAGCAGTTCTTC.

The chain employs TRBV28 and TRBJ1-5, with D unresolved. CDR1 and CDR2 (germline): MDHEN, SYDVKM. Trimming shortened V by 3 bases and J by 2 bases, and 8 bases separated the two germline ends. The CDR3 runs 14 residues. In DNA, the CDR3 is TGTGCCAGCAGTTTCGTTGCTGGCAATCAGCCCCAGCATTTT. Translating it yields CASSFVAGNQPQHF.

This chain links TRBV5-1 with TRBJ2-7, with a tentative D call TRBD2 (6 bases). CDR3 size: 15 residues. CDR1 SGHRS and CDR2 YFSETQ come from the germline V gene. V was pared by 4 bases and J by 0 bases, with 14 bases between. Here the CDR3 reads CASSPGPSASYEQYF. Here the CDR3 DNA reads TGCGCCAGCAGCCCCGGCCCTAGCGCCTCCTACGAGCAGTACTTC. The full variable domain, completed using reference TRBV5-1 and TRBJ2-7, is KAGVTQTPRYLIKTRGQQVTLSCSPISGHRSVSWYQQTPGQGLQFLFEYFSETQRNKGNFPGRFSGRQFSNSRSEMNVSTLELGDSALYLCASSPGPSASYEQYFGPGTRLTVT.

The chain recombines TRBV6-1 with TRBJ1-5; D is unclear. Deletions cut 8 bases from V and 2 bases from J, with 13 bases between. Germline CDR1 and CDR2: MNHNS and SASEGT. There are 14 residues in the CDR3. CDR3 in amino acids: CASRGEYGNQPQHF. In DNA form, the CDR3 reads TGTGCCAGCCGCGGGGAATACGGCAATCAGCCCCAGCATTTT.

The chain combines TRBV19 with TRBJ1-2; a possible D gene is TRBD1 (5 bases). V was pared by 6 bases and J by 4 bases, with 12 bases between. The CDR3 contains 13 residues. Germline assignment: CDR1 LNHDA and CDR2 SQIVND (reference sequence). CDR3 coding DNA: TGTGCCAGTAGCCACCAGGGTCTCTATGGCTACACCTTC. Its translation: CASSHQGLYGYTF.

The chain is built from TRBV7-2 and TRBJ2-3, with D unresolved. The germline V and J ends were trimmed by 1 base and 3 bases, with 8 bases remaining between them. Germline assignment: CDR1 SGHTA and CDR2 FQGNSA. The CDR3 spans 14 residues. CDR3 DNA sequence: TGTGCCAGCAGCTTAGTGGTGAGGACAGATACGCAGTATTTT. Amino acid sequence: CASSLVVRTDTQYF.

The gene calls are TRBV27 and TRBJ2-3; a possible D gene is TRBD2 (7 bases). Deletions cut 2 bases from V and 2 bases from J, with 11 bases between. The CDR3 consists of 15 residues. Germline V gives CDR1 MNHEY, CDR2 SMNVEV (reference sequence). The CDR3 loop is CASSLVGGLTDTQYF. The CDR3 DNA follows: TGTGCCAGCAGTTTAGTCGGGGGGCTCACAGATACGCAGTATTTT.

In this sample, this clone turned up a few times. Different DNA sequences within this sample yield the same CDR3. The V call is TRBV19, the J call TRBJ1-5, with D perhaps matching TRBD1 (5 bases). The CDR3 spans 13 residues. Germline V gene lookup returns CDR1 LNHDA and CDR2 SQIVND (reference sequence). Trimming took 4 bases from V and 1 from J, leaving 5 bases between them. CDR3 coding DNA: TGTGCCAGTAGTAGGGACAGCAATCAGCCCCAGCATTTT. Residues: CASSRDSNQPQHF.

CDR3 sequence (DNA): TGTGCCAGCAGCCGGTCTAAGCAGGGCCTGTCGAACACTGAAGCTTTCTTT. This translates into CASSRSKQGLSNTEAFF. The chain recombines TRBV2 with TRBJ1-1; maybe TRBD1 (5 bases). The CDR3 extends over 17 amino acids. Germline loops: CDR1 SNHLY, CDR2 FYNNEI. V was pared by 6 bases and J by 1 base, with 21 bases between. The variable domain in full, with the rest retrieved from reference TRBV2 and TRBJ1-1, is EPEVTQTPSHQVTQMGQEVILRCVPISNHLYFYWYRQILGQKVEFLVSFYNNEISEKSEIFDDQFSVERPDGSNFTLKIRSTKLEDSAMYFCASSRSKQGLSNTEAFFGQGTRLTVV.

The chain recombines TRBV4-1 with TRBJ2-7; TRBD1 aligns across 8 bases. Germline V lookup: CDR1 MGHRA, CDR2 YSYEKL. The CDR3 totals 15 residues. The V segment lost 4 bases and the J segment 0 bases; nucleotides outside the gene matches: 5. CDR3 DNA: TGCGCCAGCAGCCTGGGGACAGGTTCCTCCTACGAGCAGTACTTC. Protein product: CASSLGTGSSYEQYF.

This rearrangement joins TRBV4-1 to TRBJ2-2, with 9 bases that match TRBD2. V lost 1 base, J lost 7 bases, and 10 bases stayed unmatched. The germline CDR1 and CDR2 sequences are MGHRA and YSYEKL. There are 17 residues in the CDR3. In DNA form, the CDR3 reads TGCGCCAGCAGCCAAGTCGGCCTAGCGGGATCGAACGGGGAGCTGTTTTTT. Protein product: CASSQVGLAGSNGELFF.

V usage is TRBV7-3 and J usage is TRBJ2-5; 9 bases fit TRBD1. V lost 5 bases, J lost 5 bases, and 9 bases stayed unmatched. Per the germline V gene, CDR1 is SGHTA and CDR2 is FQGTGA. The CDR3 length is 15 residues. The CDR3 sequence: CASSPGDRVGETQYF. Here the CDR3 DNA reads TGTGCCAGCAGCCCTGGGGACAGGGTCGGGGAGACCCAGTACTTC.

This sequence joins TRBV15 and TRBJ2-1, with 8 bases matching TRBD2. CDR3 length: 14 amino acids. J was trimmed by 5 bases and V by 5 bases; bases with no gene match: 5. Germline V lookup: CDR1 LNHNV, CDR2 YYDKDF (reference sequence). DNA for the CDR3: TGTGCCACCAGCGCCGGACTAGCCCACAATGAGCAGTTCTTC. This translates into CATSAGLAHNEQFF. The full variable domain, completed using reference TRBV15 and TRBJ2-1, is DAMVIQNPRYQVTQFGKPVTLSCSQTLNHNVMYWYQQKSSQAPKLLFHYYDKDFNNEADTPDNFQSRRPNTSFCFLDIRSPGLGDTAMYLCATSAGLAHNEQFFGPGTRLTVL.

This chain uses TRBV27 with TRBJ2-1, with no clear D. This CDR3 is built from 15 residues. The V end was cut by 2 bases, the J end by 0 bases, with 8 bases between. CDR1 and CDR2 (germline): MNHEY, SMNVEV (reference sequence). CDR3 coding DNA: TGTGCCAGCAGTTTAAGTAGACACTCCTACAATGAGCAGTTCTTC. Translating it yields CASSLSRHSYNEQFF.

V and J are TRBV7-9 and TRBJ2-1, with D perhaps TRBD1 (5 bases). Trimming stripped 4 bases from V and 4 bases from J, with 20 bases between. Per the germline V gene, CDR1 is SEHNR and CDR2 is FQNEAQ (reference sequence). The CDR3 spans 17 residues. This CDR3 reads CASSYLAGPLEYNEQFF. The DNA for the CDR3 is TGTGCCAGCAGCTATTTGGCAGGGCCGCTTGAATACAATGAGCAGTTCTTC.

The rearrangement links TRBV4-1 to TRBJ2-2; D possibly corresponds to TRBD1 (7 bases). The CDR3 spans 15 residues. From germline, CDR1 is MGHRA and CDR2 YSYEKL. Trimming removed 4 bases from V and 4 bases from J, with 13 bases in between. CDR3 loop: CASSLLQGGTGELFF. The CDR3 nucleotides are TGCGCCAGCAGCCTGCTGCAGGGGGGCACCGGGGAGCTGTTTTTT.

The chain employs TRBV29-1 and TRBJ2-7, with TRBD2 identical over 14 bases. The CDR3 has 16 residues. CDR1 is SQVTM, CDR2 ANQGSEA, per germline. J gave up 2 bases and V 4 bases, and 7 bases lay outside the gene matches. The CDR3 DNA sequence: TGCAGCGTTGCCGGGACTAGCGGGAGTCCCGCCTACGAGCAGTACTTC. This gives the protein CSVAGTSGSPAYEQYF.

This rearrangement joins TRBV19 to TRBJ2-4; 10 bases fit TRBD1. This CDR3 is 18 amino acids long. The V gene end was trimmed by 5 bases and the J gene end by 0 bases; junction bases not matched to a gene: 10. The germline gives CDR1 LNHDA, CDR2 SQIVND (reference sequence). CDR3 sequence: CASSPGQGRGLAKNIQYF. The CDR3 nucleotides are TGTGCCAGTAGTCCGGGACAGGGGAGGGGACTAGCCAAAAACATTCAGTACTTC.

V gene TRBV2 combines with J gene TRBJ2-7; TRBD1 aligns across 8 bases. CDR1 is SNHLY and CDR2 is FYNNEI in the germline V gene. The CDR3 is 13 residues long. After removal of 5 bases from V and 5 bases from J, the junction contained 5 bases not matched to a gene. The CDR3 reads CASSTTGVHEQYF. CDR3 sequence (DNA): TGTGCCAGCAGTACGACAGGGGTCCACGAGCAGTACTTC.

This clone was picked up one time. V is TRBV7-9 and J is TRBJ1-1; maybe TRBD1 (5 bases). Trimming shortened V by 5 bases and J by 11 bases, and 21 bases separated the two germline ends. Per the germline V gene, CDR1 is SEHNR and CDR2 is FQNEAQ (reference sequence). The CDR3 covers 14 residues. CDR3 region: CASSLVGGADRAFF. In DNA, the CDR3 is TGTGCCAGCAGCCTAGTGGGCGGGGCAGACCGGGCTTTCTTT. Full variable domain (rest looked up from reference TRBV7-9 and TRBJ1-1): DTGVSQNPRHKITKRGQNVTFRCDPISEHNRLYWYRQTLGQGPEFLTYFQNEAQLEKSRLLSDRFSAERPKGSFSTLEIQRTEQGDSAMYLCASSLVGGADRAFFGQGTRLTVV.

The chain is built from TRBV4-1 and TRBJ1-5; D is ambiguous. In germline, CDR1 is MGHRA, CDR2 YSYEKL. V dropped 0 bases and J dropped 4 bases, with 10 bases sitting between them. The CDR3 spans 15 residues. The CDR3 sequence is CASSQDGGGNQPQHF. CDR3 DNA sequence: TGCGCCAGCAGCCAAGATGGTGGTGGGAATCAGCCCCAGCATTTT.

The chain employs TRBV4-3 and TRBJ2-7; 8 bases agree with TRBD2. The ends lost 6 bases at V and 6 bases at J; junction bases unmatched: 10. Germline values: CDR1 LGHNA, CDR2 YSLEER. This CDR3 comprises 14 residues. The CDR3 DNA is TGCGCCAGCAGATTCGGGACTAGAAGCCTCGAGCAGTACTTC. This codes for CASRFGTRSLEQYF.

The chain is built from TRBV28 and TRBJ2-5; 9 positions agree with TRBD1. This CDR3 has 14 amino acids. Trimming took 5 bases from V and 5 from J; bases not matched to a gene: 6. The germline V gene encodes CDR1 MDHEN and CDR2 SYDVKM. The CDR3 sequence: CASSHRGLGETQYF. The CDR3, as DNA: TGTGCCAGCAGTCACAGGGGGCTGGGGGAGACCCAGTACTTC.

V is TRBV7-9 and J is TRBJ2-3, with D perhaps TRBD1 (5 bases). The CDR3 spans 13 residues. Trimming took off 6 bases at V and 4 bases at J, with 11 bases between the two ends. Germline CDR1 SEHNR, CDR2 FQNEAQ (reference sequence). CDR3 DNA: TGTGCCAGCAGAGTGGCAGGGTCAGATACGCAGTATTTT. Amino acids: CASRVAGSDTQYF.

The chain couples TRBV10-2 to TRBJ2-2; 7 nucleotides match TRBD1. CDR1 is WSHSY, CDR2 SAAADI, per germline. CDR3 size: 16 residues. Trimming took 7 bases from V and 4 from J; bases not matched to a gene: 12. The CDR3 reads CASKADRVGRTGELFF. The CDR3 DNA reads TGCGCCAGCAAGGCTGACAGGGTGGGGCGCACCGGGGAGCTGTTTTTT.

CDR3 region: CASGPGQRLSYEQYF. CDR3 sequence (DNA): TGTGCCAGCGGTCCGGGACAGCGTCTCTCCTACGAGCAGTACTTC. This chain connects TRBV27 to TRBJ2-7; 7 positions agree with TRBD1. Looked up from germline, CDR1 is MNHEY and CDR2 is SMNVEV (reference sequence). The length of the CDR3 is 15 residues. V shed 8 bases and J 0 bases; nucleotides not matched to a gene: 10.